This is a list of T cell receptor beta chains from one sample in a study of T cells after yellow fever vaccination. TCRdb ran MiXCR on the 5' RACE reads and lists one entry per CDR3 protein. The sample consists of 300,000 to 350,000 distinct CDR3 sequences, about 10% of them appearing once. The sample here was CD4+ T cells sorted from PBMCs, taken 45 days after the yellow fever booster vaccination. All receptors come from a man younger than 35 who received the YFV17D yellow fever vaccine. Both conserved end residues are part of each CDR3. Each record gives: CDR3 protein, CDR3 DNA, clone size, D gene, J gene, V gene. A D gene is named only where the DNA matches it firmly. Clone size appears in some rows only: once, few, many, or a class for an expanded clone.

CASSVVSGETQYF,TGTGCCAGCAGCGTAGTTAGCGGAGAGACCCAGTACTTC,few,.,TRBJ2-5,TRBV9
CASSSPDRGETQYF,TGTGCCAGCAGCTCCCCGGATAGGGGCGAGACCCAGTACTTC,many,.,TRBJ2-5,TRBV5-6
CASSPRSNTEAFF,TGTGCCAGCAGTCCTAGGAGTAACACTGAAGCTTTCTTT,.,.,TRBJ1-1,TRBV6-5
CASSVADSRGGTQYF,TGTGCCAGCAGCGTCGCCGACTCACGGGGCGGGACCCAGTACTTC,few,.,TRBJ2-5,TRBV9
CASSPLRHLGIETQYF,TGTGCCAGCAGCCCCCTTCGCCACCTGGGGATAGAGACCCAGTACTTC,many,.,TRBJ2-5,TRBV5-8
CASRQGALYTGELFF,TGTGCCAGCAGGCAGGGGGCATTGTACACCGGGGAGCTGTTTTTT,few,TRBD1,TRBJ2-2,TRBV6-5
CASRGRDGEANYGYTF,TGTGCCAGCCGCGGCCGGGACGGCGAAGCTAACTATGGCTACACCTTC,.,.,TRBJ1-2,TRBV18
CASSFGQGQQETQYF,TGTGCCAGCAGTTTCGGCCAGGGCCAACAAGAGACCCAGTACTTC,medium-sized,.,TRBJ2-5,TRBV27
CASSFLAGGDPGKQFF,TGTGCCAGCAGTTTTTTGGCGGGGGGGGACCCCGGGAAGCAGTTCTTC,.,TRBD2,TRBJ2-1,TRBV27
CASAGGAGQPQHF,TGTGCCAGCGCCGGCGGGGCGGGTCAGCCCCAGCATTTT,.,.,TRBJ1-5,TRBV12-3/TRBV12-4
CAWNVGGSMNTEAFF,TGTGCCTGGAATGTCGGGGGGAGCATGAACACTGAAGCTTTCTTT,.,.,TRBJ1-1,TRBV30
CASSLGNLNTQYF,TGTGCTAGCAGCTTGGGCAACCTTAATACGCAGTATTTT,few,.,TRBJ2-3,TRBV7-7
CASSVGGASNYGYTF,TGTGCCAGCAGCGTAGGGGGGGCGAGTAACTATGGCTACACCTTC,.,.,TRBJ1-2,TRBV9
CASSRTSGGANEQFF,TGTGCCAGCAGCCGGACTAGCGGGGGGGCCAATGAGCAGTTCTTC,.,TRBD2,TRBJ2-1,TRBV9
CASSFPGTSGEKLFF,TGTGCCAGCAGTTTTCCCGGGACAAGTGGGGAAAAACTGTTTTTT,few,.,TRBJ1-4,TRBV6-6
CASSNGLGGYTF,TGTGCCAGCAGTAACGGGTTAGGAGGCTACACCTTC,.,.,TRBJ1-2,TRBV6-6
CASSLVAADTDTQYF,TGTGCCAGCAGCCTTGTTGCGGCGGACACAGATACGCAGTATTTT,few,.,TRBJ2-3,TRBV11-2
CASSSIMGTEAFF,TGTGCCAGCAGCTCCATAATGGGCACTGAAGCTTTCTTT,many,.,TRBJ1-1,TRBV3-1